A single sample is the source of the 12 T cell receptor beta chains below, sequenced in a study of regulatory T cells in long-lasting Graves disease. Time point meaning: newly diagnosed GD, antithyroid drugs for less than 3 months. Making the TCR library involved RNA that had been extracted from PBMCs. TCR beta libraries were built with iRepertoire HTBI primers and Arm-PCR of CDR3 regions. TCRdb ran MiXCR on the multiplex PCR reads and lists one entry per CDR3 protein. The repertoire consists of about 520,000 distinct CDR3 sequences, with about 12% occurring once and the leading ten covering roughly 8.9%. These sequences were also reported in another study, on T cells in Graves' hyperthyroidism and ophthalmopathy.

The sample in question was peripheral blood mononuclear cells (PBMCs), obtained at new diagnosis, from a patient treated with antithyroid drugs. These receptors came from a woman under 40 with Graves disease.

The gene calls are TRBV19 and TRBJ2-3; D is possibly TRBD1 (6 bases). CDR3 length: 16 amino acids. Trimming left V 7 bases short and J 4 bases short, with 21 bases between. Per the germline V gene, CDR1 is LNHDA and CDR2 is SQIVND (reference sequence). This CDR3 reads CASMGRGGSNSDTQYF. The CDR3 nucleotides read TGTGCCAGTATGGGCAGGGGTGGGAGTAATTCAGATACGCAGTATTTT.

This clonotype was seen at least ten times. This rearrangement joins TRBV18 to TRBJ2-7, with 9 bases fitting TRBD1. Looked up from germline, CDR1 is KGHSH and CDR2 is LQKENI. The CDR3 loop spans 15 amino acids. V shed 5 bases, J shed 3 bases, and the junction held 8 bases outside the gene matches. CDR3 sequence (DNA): TGTGCCAGCTCATCCCGAGGGACAGGGAACTACGAGCAGTACTTC. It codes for CASSSRGTGNYEQYF.

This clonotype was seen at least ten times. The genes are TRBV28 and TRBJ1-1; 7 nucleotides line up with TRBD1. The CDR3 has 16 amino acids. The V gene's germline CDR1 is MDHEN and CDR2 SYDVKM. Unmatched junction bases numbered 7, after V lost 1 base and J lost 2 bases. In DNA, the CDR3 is TGTGCCAGCAGTTTATACCCGACAGGGACTAACACTGAAGCTTTCTTT. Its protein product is CASSLYPTGTNTEAFF.

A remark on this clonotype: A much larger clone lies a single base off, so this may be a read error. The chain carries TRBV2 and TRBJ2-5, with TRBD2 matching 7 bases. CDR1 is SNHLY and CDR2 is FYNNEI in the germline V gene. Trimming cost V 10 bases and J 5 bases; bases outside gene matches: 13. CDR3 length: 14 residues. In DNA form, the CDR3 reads TGTGCCAACAAGAATGGGGCGGGAGCTGAGACCCAGTACTTC. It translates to CANKNGAGAETQYF.

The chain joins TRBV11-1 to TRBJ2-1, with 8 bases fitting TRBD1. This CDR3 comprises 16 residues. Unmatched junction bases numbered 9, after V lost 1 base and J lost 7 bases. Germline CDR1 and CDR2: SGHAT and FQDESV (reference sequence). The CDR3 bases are TGTGCCAGCAGCTTAGTTGGGTCAGGGGGCCAAAATGAGCAGTTCTTC. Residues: CASSLVGSGGQNEQFF. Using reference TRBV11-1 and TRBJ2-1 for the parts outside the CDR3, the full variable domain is EAEVAQSPRYKITEKSQAVAFWCDPISGHATLYWYRQILGQGPELLVQFQDESVVDDSQLPKDRFSAERLKGVDSTLKIQPAELGDSAMYLCASSLVGSGGQNEQFFGPGTRLTVL.

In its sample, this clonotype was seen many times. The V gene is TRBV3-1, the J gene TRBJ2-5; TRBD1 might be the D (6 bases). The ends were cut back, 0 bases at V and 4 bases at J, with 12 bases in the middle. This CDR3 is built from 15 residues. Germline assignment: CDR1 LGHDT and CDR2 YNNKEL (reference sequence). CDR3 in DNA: TGTGCCAGCAGCCAAGATTTCCACAGGGCAGAGACCCAGTACTTC. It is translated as CASSQDFHRAETQYF.

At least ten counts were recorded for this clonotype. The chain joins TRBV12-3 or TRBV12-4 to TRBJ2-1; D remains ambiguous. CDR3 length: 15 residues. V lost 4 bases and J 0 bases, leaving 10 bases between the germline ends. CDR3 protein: CASSSNGRSYNEQFF. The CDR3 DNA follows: TGTGCCAGCAGTTCTAACGGGCGCTCCTACAATGAGCAGTTCTTC.

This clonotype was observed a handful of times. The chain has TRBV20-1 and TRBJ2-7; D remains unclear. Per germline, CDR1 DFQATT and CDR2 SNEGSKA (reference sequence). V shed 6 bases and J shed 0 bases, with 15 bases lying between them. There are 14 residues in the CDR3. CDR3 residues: CSASVVASSYEQYF. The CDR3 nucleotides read TGCAGTGCCTCCGTGGTGGCAAGCTCCTACGAGCAGTACTTC.

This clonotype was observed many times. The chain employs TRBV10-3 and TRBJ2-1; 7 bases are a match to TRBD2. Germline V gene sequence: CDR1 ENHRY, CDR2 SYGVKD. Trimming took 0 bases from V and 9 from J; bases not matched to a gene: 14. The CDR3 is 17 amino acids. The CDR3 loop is CAISESNVLADTLEQFF. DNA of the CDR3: TGTGCCATCAGTGAGTCGAATGTGCTAGCGGATACTCTTGAGCAGTTCTTC.

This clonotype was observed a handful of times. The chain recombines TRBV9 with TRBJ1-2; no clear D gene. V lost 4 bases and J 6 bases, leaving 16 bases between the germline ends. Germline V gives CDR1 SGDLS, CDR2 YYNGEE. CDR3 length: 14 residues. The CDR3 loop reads CASSPVPGTHGYTF. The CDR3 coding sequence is TGTGCCAGCAGCCCAGTCCCGGGCACTCATGGCTACACCTTC. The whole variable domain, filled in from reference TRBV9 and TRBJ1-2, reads DSGVTQTPKHLITATGQRVTLRCSPRSGDLSVYWYQQSLDQGLQFLIQYYNGEERAKGNILERFSAQQFPDLHSELNLSSLELGDSALYFCASSPVPGTHGYTFGSGTRLTVV.

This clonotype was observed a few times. CDR3 amino acids: CASSYSAGDYNEQFF. The CDR3 DNA is TGTGCCAGCAGTTACTCGGCGGGAGACTACAATGAGCAGTTCTTC. The chain has TRBV6-5 and TRBJ2-1; TRBD2 agrees at 7 bases. V dropped 0 bases and J dropped 3; count of bases not matched to a gene: 2. The germline V gene encodes CDR1 MNHEY and CDR2 SVGAGI. The CDR3 is 15 amino acids.

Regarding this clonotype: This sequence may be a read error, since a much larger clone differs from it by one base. The chain's CDR3 is CTSSSWASGSHEQYF. The DNA of the CDR3 is TGTACCAGCAGTTCCTGGGCTAGCGGGAGTCACGAGCAGTACTTC. The chain uses TRBV27 and TRBJ2-7; TRBD2 aligns across 10 bases. CDR3 size: 15 residues. Per germline, CDR1 MNHEY and CDR2 SMNVEV (reference sequence).